The clone carrying this TCR beta chain appeared a few times. Antigen unknown. The sample comes from a study of graft-versus-host responses after intestinal transplantation. CDR3 size: 13 residues. V lost 5 bases, J lost 0 bases, and 1 base stayed unmatched. Germline-derived CDR1 and CDR2 are SGHNT and YYREEE (reference sequence). Sequencing was performed with immunoSEQ multiplex PCR; in TCRdb, only in-frame clones are kept and a portion is missing. The sample carries just under 65,000 clones, roughly 90% recorded once. Regarding the study as a whole: Peak levels of circulating GvH clones tracked with early post-transplant HvG declines.

The receptor was isolated from a human donor who was the organ donor for an intestinal transplant. The J gene is TRBJ1-1, the V gene TRBV5-4, with 7 bases that match TRBD1. The sample consisted of unstimulated CD8+ T cells sorted from spleen or lymph node cells, taken before transplant. The CDR3 sequence: CASRGQMNTEAFF. Here the CDR3 DNA reads TGTGCCAGCAGGGGACAGATGAACACTGAAGCTTTCTTT.